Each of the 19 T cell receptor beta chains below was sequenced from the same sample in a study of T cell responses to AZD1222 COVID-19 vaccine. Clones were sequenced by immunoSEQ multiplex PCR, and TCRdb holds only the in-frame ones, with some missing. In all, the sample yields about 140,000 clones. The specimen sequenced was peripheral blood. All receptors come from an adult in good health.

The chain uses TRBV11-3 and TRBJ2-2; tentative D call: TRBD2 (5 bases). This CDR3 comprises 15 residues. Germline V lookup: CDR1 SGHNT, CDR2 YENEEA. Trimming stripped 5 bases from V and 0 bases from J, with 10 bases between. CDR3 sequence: CASSNGGTNTGELFF. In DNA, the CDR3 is TGTGCCAGCAGCAATGGAGGCACGAACACCGGGGAGCTGTTTTTT.

The CDR3 DNA is TGTGCCAGTAGTCAACAAGGACAGACGTATGGCACTGAAGCTTTCTTT. Translating it yields CASSQQGQTYGTEAFF. V and J are TRBV19 and TRBJ1-1, with a tentative D call TRBD1 (6 bases). This CDR3 spans 16 amino acids. The ends were cut back, 5 bases at V and 4 bases at J, with 20 bases in the middle. The germline gives CDR1 LNHDA, CDR2 SQIVND (reference sequence).

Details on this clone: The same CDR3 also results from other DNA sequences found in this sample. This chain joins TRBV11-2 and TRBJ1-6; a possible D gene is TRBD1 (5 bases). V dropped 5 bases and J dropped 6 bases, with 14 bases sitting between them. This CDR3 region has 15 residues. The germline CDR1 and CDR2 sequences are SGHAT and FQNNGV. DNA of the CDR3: TGTGCCAGCAGCAACCGGGGCCGGGGTAATTCACCCCTCCACTTT. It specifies CASSNRGRGNSPLHF.

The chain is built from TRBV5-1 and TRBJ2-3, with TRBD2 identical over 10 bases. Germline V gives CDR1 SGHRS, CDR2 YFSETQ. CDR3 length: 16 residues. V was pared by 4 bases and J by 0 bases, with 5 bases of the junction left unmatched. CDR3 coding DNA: TGCGCCAGCAGCCTGACTAGCGGGCAGAGCACAGATACGCAGTATTTT. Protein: CASSLTSGQSTDTQYF.

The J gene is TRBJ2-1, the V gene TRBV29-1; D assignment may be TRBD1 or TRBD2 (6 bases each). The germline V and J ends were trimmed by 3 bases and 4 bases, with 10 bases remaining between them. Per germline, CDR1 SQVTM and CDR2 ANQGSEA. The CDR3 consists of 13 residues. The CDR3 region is CSVDGGPYNEQFF. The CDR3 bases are TGCAGCGTTGACGGGGGCCCGTACAATGAGCAGTTCTTC.

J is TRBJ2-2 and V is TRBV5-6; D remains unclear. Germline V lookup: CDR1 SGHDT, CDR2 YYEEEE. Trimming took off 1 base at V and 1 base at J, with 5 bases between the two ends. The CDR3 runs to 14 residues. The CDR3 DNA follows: TGTGCCAGCAGCTTGAATCTGAACACCGGGGAGCTGTTTTTT. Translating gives CASSLNLNTGELFF.

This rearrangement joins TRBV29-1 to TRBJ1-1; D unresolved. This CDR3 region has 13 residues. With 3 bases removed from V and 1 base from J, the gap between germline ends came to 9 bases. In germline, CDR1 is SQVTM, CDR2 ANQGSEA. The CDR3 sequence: CSVEAQTNTEAFF. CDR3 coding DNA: TGCAGCGTTGAGGCACAGACGAACACTGAAGCTTTCTTT.

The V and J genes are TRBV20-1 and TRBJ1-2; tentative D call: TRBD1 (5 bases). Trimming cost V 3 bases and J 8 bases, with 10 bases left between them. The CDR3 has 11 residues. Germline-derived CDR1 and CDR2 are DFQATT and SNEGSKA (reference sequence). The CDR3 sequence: CSASRRGGYTF. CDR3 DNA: TGCAGTGCTAGCCGCCGGGGCGGCTACACCTTC.

This chain's CDR3 is CASRVGYGGAFF. The CDR3 DNA sequence: TGTGCCAGCAGAGTAGGGTACGGTGGAGCTTTCTTT. The chain joins TRBV2 to TRBJ1-1; D unclear. Trimming removed 6 bases from V and 10 bases from J, with 15 bases in between. This CDR3 spans 12 amino acids. Germline V gene lookup returns CDR1 SNHLY and CDR2 FYNNEI.

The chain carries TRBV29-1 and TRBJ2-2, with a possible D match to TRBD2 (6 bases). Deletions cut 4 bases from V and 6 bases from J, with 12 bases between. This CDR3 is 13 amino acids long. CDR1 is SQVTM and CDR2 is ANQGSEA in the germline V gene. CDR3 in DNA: TGCAGCGTTGTGAGGAGCGGGTCCGGGGAGCTGTTTTTT. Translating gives CSVVRSGSGELFF.

CDR3 in amino acids: CATSTVGTGNEKLFF. DNA of the CDR3: TGTGCCACCAGCACCGTGGGGACAGGGAATGAAAAACTGTTTTTT. The chain links TRBV15 to TRBJ1-4; 9 bases match TRBD1. Trimming cost V 4 bases and J 5 bases; bases outside gene matches: 5. There are 15 residues in the CDR3. Germline values: CDR1 LNHNV, CDR2 YYDKDF (reference sequence).

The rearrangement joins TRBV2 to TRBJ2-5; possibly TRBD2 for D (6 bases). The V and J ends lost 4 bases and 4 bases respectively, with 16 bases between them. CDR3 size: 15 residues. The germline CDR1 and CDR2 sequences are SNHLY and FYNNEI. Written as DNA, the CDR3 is TGTGCCAGCAGTGGTTTTCTAGGGACTTCAGAGACCCAGTACTTC. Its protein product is CASSGFLGTSETQYF.

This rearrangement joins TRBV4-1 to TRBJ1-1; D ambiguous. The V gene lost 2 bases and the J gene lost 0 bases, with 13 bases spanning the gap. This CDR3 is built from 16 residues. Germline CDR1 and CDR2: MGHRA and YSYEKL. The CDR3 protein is CASSQFVGAMNTEAFF. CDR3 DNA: TGCGCCAGCAGCCAATTTGTCGGAGCCATGAACACTGAAGCTTTCTTT.

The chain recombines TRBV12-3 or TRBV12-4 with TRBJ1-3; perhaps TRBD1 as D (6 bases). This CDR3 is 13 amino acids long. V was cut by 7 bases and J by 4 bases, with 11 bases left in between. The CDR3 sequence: CASTVQGGNTIYF. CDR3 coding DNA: TGTGCCAGCACCGTTCAGGGGGGAAACACCATATATTTT.

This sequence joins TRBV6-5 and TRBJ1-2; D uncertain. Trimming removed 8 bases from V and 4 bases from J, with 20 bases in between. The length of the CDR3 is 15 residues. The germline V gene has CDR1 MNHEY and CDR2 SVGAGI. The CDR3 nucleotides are TGTGCCAGCTCTGAGCCCGGGTCGGCGGTCTATGGCTACACCTTC. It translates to CASSEPGSAVYGYTF.

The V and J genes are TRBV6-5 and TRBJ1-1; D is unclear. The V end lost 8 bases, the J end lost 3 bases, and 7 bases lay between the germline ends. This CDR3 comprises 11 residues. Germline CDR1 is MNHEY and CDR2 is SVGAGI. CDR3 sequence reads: CASHRDTEAFF. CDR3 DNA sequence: TGTGCCAGCCACAGAGACACTGAAGCTTTCTTT.

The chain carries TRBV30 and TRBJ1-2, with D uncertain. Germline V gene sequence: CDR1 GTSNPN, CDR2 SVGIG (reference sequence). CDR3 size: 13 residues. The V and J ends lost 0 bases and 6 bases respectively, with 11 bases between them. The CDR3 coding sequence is TGTGCCTGGAGTGTATCCGGAACTGATGGCTACACCTTC. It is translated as CAWSVSGTDGYTF.

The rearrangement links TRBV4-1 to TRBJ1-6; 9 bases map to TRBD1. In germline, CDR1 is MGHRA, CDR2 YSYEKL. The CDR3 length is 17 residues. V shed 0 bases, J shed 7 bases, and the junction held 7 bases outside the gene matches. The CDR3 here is CASSQDYTGTGNSPLHF. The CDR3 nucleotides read TGCGCCAGCAGCCAAGACTATACCGGGACAGGGAATTCACCCCTCCACTTT.

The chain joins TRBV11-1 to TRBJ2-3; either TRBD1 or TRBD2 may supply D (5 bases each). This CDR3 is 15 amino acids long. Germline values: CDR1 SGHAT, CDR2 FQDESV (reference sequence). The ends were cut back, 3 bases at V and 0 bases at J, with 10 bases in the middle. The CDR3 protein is CASSFGTGSTDTQYF. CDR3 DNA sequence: TGTGCCAGCAGCTTTGGGACGGGTAGCACAGATACGCAGTATTTT.